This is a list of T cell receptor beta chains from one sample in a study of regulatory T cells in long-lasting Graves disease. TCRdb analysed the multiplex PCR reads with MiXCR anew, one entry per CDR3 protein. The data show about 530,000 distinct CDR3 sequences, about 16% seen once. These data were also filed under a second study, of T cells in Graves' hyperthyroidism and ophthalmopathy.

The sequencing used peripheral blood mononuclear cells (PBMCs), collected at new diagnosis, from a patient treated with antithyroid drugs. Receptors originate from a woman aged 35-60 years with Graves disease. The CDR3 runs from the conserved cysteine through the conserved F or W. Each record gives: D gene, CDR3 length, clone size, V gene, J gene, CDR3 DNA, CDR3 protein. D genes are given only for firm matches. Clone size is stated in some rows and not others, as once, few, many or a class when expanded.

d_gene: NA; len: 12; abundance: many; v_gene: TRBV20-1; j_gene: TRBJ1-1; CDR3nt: TGCAGTGCCCAACCGTGGGGGTTAGAAGCTTTCTTT; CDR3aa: CSAQPWGLEAFF
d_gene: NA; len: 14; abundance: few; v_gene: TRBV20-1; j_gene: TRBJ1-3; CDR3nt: TGCAGTGCTAGAGGGGGGTACTCTGGAAACACCATATATTTT; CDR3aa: CSARGGYSGNTIYF
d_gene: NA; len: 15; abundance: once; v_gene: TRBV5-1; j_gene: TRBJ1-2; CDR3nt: TGCGCCAGCAGCTTGGACAGACAAGGGCCCTTTGGCTGCACCTTC; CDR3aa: CASSLDRQGPFGCTF
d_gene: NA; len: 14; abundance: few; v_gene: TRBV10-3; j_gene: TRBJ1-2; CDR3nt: TGTGCCATCAGTGAGTTAGGGGGAAGCTATGGCTACACCTTC; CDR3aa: CAISELGGSYGYTF
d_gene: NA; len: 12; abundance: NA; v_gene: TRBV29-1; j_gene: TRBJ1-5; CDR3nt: TGCAGTCTGAGGAAGTCCAATCAGCCCCAGCATTTT; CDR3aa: CSLRKSNQPQHF
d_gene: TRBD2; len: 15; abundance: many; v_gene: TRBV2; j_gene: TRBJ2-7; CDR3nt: TGTGCCAGCACGGCTGGGACTACGTCCTTCTACGAGCAGTACTTC; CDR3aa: CASTAGTTSFYEQYF
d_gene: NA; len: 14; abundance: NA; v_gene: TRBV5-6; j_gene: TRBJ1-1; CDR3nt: TGTGCCAGCAGCTTCCGAGGACACAACACTGAAGCTTTCTTT; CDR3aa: CASSFRGHNTEAFF
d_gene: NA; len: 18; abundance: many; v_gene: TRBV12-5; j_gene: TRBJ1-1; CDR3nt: TGTGCTAGTGGGCAAACATGGGAAGTGGGGAGGGCGAACACTGAAGCTTTCTTT; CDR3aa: CASGQTWEVGRANTEAFF
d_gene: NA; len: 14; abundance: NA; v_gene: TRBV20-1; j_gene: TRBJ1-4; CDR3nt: TGCAGTGCTAGAGATATCGCCCCCCCTGAAAAACTGTTTTTT; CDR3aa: CSARDIAPPEKLFF
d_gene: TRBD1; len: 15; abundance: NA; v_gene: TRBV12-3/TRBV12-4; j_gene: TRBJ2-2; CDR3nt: TGTGCCAGCAGTGACAGGGCCGAAAACACCGGGGAGCTGTTTTTT; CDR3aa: CASSDRAENTGELFF
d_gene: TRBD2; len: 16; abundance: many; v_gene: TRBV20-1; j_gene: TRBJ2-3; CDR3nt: TGCAGTGCTAGAGATATGCGGGGGGCCTTCACAGATACGCAGTATTTT; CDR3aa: CSARDMRGAFTDTQYF
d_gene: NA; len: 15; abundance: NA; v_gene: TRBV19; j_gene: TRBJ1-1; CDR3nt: TGTGCCAGTAGTATCCTACAGGGTGGGAACACTGAAGCTTTCTTT; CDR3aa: CASSILQGGNTEAFF
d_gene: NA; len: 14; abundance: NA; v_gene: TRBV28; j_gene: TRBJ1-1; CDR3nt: TGTGTCGCACAGAGCCCGAACAGGAACACTGAAGCTTTCTTT; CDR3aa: CVAQSPNRNTEAFF
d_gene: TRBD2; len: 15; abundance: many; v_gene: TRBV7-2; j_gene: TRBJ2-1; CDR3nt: TGTGCCAGCAGCCACACTAGCGGGGAATGGAGTGAGCAGTTCTTC; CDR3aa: CASSHTSGEWSEQFF
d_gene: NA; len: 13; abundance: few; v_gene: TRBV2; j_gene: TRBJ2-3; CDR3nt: TGTGCCAGATCGGGACTCAACACAGATACGCAGTATTTT; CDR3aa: CARSGLNTDTQYF
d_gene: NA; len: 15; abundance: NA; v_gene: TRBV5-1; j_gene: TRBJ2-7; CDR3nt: TGCGCCAGCAGCTTGAATCCGGGAGATTACTACGAGCAGTACTTC; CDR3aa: CASSLNPGDYYEQYF
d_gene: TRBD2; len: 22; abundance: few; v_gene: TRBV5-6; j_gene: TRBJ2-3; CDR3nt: TGTGCCAGCAGCTTCCTCACGGGACTAGCGGGGGGGGCCACCCAACCCACAGATACGCAGTATTTT; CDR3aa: CASSFLTGLAGGATQPTDTQYF
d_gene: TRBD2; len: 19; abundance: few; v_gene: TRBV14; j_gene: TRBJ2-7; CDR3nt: TGTGCCAGCAGCCAAGCTCCCCCGGGACTAGCGGGGCCGGCGGCTGAGCAGTACTTC; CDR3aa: CASSQAPPGLAGPAAEQYF
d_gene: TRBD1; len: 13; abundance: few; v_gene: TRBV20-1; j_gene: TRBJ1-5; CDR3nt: TGCAGTGCAAGACAGGGGGCCGGACAGCCCCAGCATTTT; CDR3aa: CSARQGAGQPQHF
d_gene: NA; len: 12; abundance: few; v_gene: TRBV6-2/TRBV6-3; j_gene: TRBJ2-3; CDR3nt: TGTGCCAGCGGATCAGGGACAGATACGCAGTATTTT; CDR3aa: CASGSGTDTQYF
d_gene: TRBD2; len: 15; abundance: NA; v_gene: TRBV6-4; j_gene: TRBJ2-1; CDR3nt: TGTGCCAGCAGCAACGCCGGGGGGGTAAACAATGAGCAGTTCTTC; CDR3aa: CASSNAGGVNNEQFF
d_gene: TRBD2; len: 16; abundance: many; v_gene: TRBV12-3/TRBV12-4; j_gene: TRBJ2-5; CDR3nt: TGTGCCAGCAGTTTCCGACTAGCGGGGGGGCGAGAGACCCAGTACTTC; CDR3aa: CASSFRLAGGRETQYF
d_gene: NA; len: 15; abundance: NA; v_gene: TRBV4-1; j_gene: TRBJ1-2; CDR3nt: TGCGCCAGCAGCCAAGATATCGGGGGCGGCTATGGCTACACCTTC; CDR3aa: CASSQDIGGGYGYTF
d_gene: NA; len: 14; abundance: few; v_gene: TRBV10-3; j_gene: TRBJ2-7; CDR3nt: TGTGCCATCAGTGAGTCGGACGGGGGAGGCACGGAGTACTTC; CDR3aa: CAISESDGGGTEYF
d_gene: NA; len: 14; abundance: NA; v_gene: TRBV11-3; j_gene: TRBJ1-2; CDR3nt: TGTGCCAGCAGCTTAGGTGCCAGCTACTATGGCTACACCTTC; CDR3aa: CASSLGASYYGYTF
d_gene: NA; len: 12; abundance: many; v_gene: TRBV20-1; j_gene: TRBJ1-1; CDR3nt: TGCAGTGCTGGAGTACCCAACACTGAAGCTTTCTTT; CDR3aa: CSAGVPNTEAFF
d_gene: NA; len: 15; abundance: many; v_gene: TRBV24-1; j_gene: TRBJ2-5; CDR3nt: TGTGCCACCAAGACGAATAGCGAGGGTAAAGAGACCCAGTACTTC; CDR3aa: CATKTNSEGKETQYF
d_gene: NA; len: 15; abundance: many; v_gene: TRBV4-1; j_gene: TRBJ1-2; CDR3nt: TGCGCCAGCAGCCAAGATTCGAAAGAGGGCTATGGCTACACCTTC; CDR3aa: CASSQDSKEGYGYTF
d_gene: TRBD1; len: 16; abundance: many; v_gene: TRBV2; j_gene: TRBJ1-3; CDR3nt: TGTGCCAGCAGTGAAATTGGGACAGGGGCTGGAAACACCATATATTTT; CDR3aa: CASSEIGTGAGNTIYF
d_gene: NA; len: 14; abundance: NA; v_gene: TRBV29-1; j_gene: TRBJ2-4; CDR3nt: TGCAGCGTTGAAAGCCGTGACAGGACGGACATTCAGTACTTC; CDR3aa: CSVESRDRTDIQYF
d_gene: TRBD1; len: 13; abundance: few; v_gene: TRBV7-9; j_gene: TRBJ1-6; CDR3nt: TGTGCCAGCAGCGACAGGGCATATTCACCCCTCCACTTT; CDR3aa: CASSDRAYSPLHF
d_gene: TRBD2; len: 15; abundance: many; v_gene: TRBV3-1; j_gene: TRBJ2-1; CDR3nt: TGTGCCAGCAGCCAAGGGGTAGCGGGGGGATGGGAGCAGTTCTTC; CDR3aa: CASSQGVAGGWEQFF
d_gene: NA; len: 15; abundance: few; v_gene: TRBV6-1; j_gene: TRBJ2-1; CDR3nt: TGTGCCAGCAGGGAGCAGGGGTCGGGGATAAATGAGCAGTTCTTC; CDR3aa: CASREQGSGINEQFF
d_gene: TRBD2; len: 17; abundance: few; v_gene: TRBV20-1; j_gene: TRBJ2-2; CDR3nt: TGCAGTGCTAGAGATAGGGTAGCGGGGGGTAACACCGGGGAGCTGTTTTTT; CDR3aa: CSARDRVAGGNTGELFF
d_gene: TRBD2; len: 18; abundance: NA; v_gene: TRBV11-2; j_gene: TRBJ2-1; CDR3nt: TGTGCCAGCAGCTTAGACCCCGGACTAGCGGGGACCCGACGGGAGCAGTTCTTC; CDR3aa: CASSLDPGLAGTRREQFF
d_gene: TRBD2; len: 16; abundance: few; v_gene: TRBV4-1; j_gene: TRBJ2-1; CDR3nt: TGCGCCAGCAGCCAAGTTCTAGCGGGGGGGCCGGGTGAGCAGTTCTTC; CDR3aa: CASSQVLAGGPGEQFF
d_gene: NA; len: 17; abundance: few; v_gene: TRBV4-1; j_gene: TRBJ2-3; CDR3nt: TGCGCCAGCAGCCAAGATTATCAGGGCAGTAGCACAGATACGCAGTATTTT; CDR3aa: CASSQDYQGSSTDTQYF
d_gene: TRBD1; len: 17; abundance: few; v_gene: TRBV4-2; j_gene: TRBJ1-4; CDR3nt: TGTGCCAGCAGCCAAGATGTCGTGGCAGGGGGCGGTGAAAAACTGTTTTTT; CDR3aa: CASSQDVVAGGGEKLFF
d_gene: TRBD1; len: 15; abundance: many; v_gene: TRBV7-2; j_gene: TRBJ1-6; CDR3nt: TGTGCCAGCAGCTTGCAGACAGGGGGGCATTCACCCCTCCACTTT; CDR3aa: CASSLQTGGHSPLHF
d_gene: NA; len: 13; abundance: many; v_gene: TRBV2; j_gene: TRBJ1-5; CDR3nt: TGTGCCAGCGGGGGGTCAGGGGTTCAGCCCCAGCATTTT; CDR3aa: CASGGSGVQPQHF
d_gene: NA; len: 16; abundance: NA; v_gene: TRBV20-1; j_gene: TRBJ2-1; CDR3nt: TGCAGTGCTAGAGATTTGGACGGGAGCTCCTACAATGAGCAGTTCTTC; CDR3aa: CSARDLDGSSYNEQFF
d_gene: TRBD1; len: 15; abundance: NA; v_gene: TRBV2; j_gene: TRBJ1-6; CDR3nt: TGTGCCAGCAGTTCCCGGGACAGGGATAATTCACCCCTCCACTTT; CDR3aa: CASSSRDRDNSPLHF
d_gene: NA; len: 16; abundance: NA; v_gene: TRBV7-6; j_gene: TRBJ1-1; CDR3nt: TGTGCCAACAGCTTAGTTGGAGGGAGCGGGAACACTGAAGCTTTCTTT; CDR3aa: CANSLVGGSGNTEAFF
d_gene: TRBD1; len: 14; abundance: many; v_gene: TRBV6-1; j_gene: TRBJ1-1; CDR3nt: TGTGCCAGCAGTGGAATGACAGGGCCCACTGAAGCTTTCTTT; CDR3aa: CASSGMTGPTEAFF
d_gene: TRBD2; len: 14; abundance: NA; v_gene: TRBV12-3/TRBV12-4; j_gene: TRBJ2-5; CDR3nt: TGTGCCAGTTCTAGCGGGGGGGCCTTTGAGACCCAGTACTTC; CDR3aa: CASSSGGAFETQYF
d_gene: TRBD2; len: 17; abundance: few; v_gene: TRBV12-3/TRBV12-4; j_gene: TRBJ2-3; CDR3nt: TGTGCCAGCAGCCGGGGGGGACTAGCGGAGACCACAGATACGCAGTATTTT; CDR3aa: CASSRGGLAETTDTQYF
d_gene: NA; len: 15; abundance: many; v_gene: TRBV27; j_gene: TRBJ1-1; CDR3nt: TGTGCCAGCAGTTTATCGGCAGGGTTGAACACTGAAGCTTTCTTT; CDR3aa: CASSLSAGLNTEAFF
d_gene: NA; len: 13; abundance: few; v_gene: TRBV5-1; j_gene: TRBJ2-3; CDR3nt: TGCGCCAGCAGCCCTGAAGCCGGGAATACGCAGTATTTT; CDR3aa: CASSPEAGNTQYF
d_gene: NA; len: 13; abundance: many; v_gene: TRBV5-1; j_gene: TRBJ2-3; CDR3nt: TGCGCCAGCAACGGGATGGGCACAGATACGCAGTATTTT; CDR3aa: CASNGMGTDTQYF
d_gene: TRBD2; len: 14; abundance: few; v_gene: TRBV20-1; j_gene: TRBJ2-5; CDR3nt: TGCAGTACTAAAACGGGGGGGCCTGGGGAGACCCAGTACTTC; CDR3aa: CSTKTGGPGETQYF
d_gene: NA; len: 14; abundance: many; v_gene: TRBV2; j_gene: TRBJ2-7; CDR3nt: TGTGCCAGCAGCCCAAGTAGGGGGTCCTACGAGCAGTACTTC; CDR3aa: CASSPSRGSYEQYF
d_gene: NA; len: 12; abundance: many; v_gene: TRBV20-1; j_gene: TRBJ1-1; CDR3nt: TGCAGTGCTAGCGATCAGAACACTGAAGCTTTCTTT; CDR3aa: CSASDQNTEAFF
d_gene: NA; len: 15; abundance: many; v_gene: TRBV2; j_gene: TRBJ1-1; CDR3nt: TGTGCCAGCAGTGGAAGAACAGGGCCGGACACTGAAGCTTTCTTT; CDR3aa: CASSGRTGPDTEAFF
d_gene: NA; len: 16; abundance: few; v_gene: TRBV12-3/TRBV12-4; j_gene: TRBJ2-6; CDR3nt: TGTGCCAGCAGTACTTACGCAGGGGCTGGGGCCAACGTCCTGACTTTC; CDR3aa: CASSTYAGAGANVLTF